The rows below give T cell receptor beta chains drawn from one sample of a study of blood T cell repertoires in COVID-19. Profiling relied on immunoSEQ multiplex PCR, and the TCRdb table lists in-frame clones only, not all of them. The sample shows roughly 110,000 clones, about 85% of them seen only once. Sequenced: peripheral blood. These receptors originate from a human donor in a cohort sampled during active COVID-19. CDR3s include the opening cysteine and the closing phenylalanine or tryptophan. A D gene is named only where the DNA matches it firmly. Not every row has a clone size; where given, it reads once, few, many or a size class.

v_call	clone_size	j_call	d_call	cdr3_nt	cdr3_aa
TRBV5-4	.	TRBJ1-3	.	TGTGCCAGCAGCTTGGGGGGGGGCCTCGGGAACACCATATATTTT	CASSLGGGLGNTIYF
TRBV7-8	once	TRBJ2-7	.	TGTGCCAGCAGCCAGTTTACTAGCACCCACGAGCAGTACTTC	CASSQFTSTHEQYF
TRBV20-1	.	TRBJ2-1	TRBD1	TGCAGTGCTTCGGACAGGAATGAGCAGTTCTTC	CSASDRNEQFF
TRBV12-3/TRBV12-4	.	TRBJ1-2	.	TGTGCCAGCAGTTTACCCCGGGGCTATGGCTACACCTTC	CASSLPRGYGYTF
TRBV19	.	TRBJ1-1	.	TGTGCCAGTAGTATTACCGGGAACACTGAAGCTTTCTTT	CASSITGNTEAFF
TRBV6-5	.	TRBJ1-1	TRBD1	TGTGCCAGCAGTAGACTACAGGGGGGAGCTTTCTTT	CASSRLQGGAFF
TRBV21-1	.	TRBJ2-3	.	TGTGCCAGCAGCAAAGAAGAGCGGGGAGTTATCACAAATTTTGTCACAGATACGCAGTATTTT	CASSKEERGVITNFVTDTQYF
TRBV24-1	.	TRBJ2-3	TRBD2	TGTGCCACCAGTGACTATAGCGGGGGGCCGGATACGCAGTATTTT	CATSDYSGGPDTQYF
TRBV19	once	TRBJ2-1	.	TGTGCCAGTACCATAGGGACTTCCGGCAAGCAGTTCTTC	CASTIGTSGKQFF
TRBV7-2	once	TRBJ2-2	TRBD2	TGTGCCAGCAGCTTAGTTCTAGCGGGGGGCACCGGGGAGCTGTTTTTT	CASSLVLAGGTGELFF
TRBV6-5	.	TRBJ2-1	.	TGTGCCAGCAGTATGGGCGGAGGCGATGAGCAGTTCTTC	CASSMGGGDEQFF
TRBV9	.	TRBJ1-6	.	TGTGCCAGCGCCGAGTCGGAGAGCTCCTATAATTCACCCCTCCACTTT	CASAESESSYNSPLHF
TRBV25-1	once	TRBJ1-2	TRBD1	TGTGCCAGCAGTGGGGGCTTAACGGACAGGGGGCAAAACTATGGCTACACCTTC	CASSGGLTDRGQNYGYTF
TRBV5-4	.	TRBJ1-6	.	TGTGCCAGCAGCTTGGGGACAGATAGCTCCTATAATTCACCCCTCCACTTT	CASSLGTDSSYNSPLHF
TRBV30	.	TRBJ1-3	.	TGTGCCTGGGGGACCGGGACTGCTACTGGAAACACCATATATTTT	CAWGTGTATGNTIYF
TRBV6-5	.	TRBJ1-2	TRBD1	TGTGCCAGCAGGGCCGGGACAGGCAGCTATGGCTACACCTTC	CASRAGTGSYGYTF
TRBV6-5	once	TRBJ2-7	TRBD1	TGTGCCAGCAGTTACTCCGGGACAGTTACCCACGAGCAGTACTTC	CASSYSGTVTHEQYF
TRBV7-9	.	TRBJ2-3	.	TGTGCCAGCAGCCTCGGACTCTACCAGAGCACAGATACGCAGTATTTT	CASSLGLYQSTDTQYF
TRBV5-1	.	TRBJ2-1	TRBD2	TGCGCCAGCAGCTGGGGACTAAGCTCCTACAATGAGCAGTTCTTC	CASSWGLSSYNEQFF
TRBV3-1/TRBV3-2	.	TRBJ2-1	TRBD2	TGTGCCAGCAGCCAGACAACTAGCGGGGGGGCCAATGAGCAGTTCTTC	CASSQTTSGGANEQFF
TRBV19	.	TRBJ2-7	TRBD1	TGTGCCAGTAGTACTCGACAGGGAACGCGCGAGCAGTACTTC	CASSTRQGTREQYF
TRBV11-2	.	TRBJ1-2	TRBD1	TGTGCCAGCAGCCCGGGACAGGGGGTCAACTATGGCTACACCTTC	CASSPGQGVNYGYTF
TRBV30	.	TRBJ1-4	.	TGTGCCTGGAGTCTCGGAGGGAATCATGAAAAACTGTTTTTT	CAWSLGGNHEKLFF
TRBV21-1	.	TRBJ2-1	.	TGTGCCAGCCCCGTCAGGACTCTCCGGTCGGGTGAGCAGTTCTTC	CASPVRTLRSGEQFF
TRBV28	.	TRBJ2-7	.	TGTGCCAGCAGCCGAGGTTGGCCAGTCTACGAGCAGTACTTC	CASSRGWPVYEQYF
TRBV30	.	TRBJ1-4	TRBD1	TGTGCCTGGAAATCAGGGGGGAGTGAAAAACTGTTTTTT	CAWKSGGSEKLFF
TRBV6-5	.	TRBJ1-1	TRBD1	TGTGCCAGCACCCTGGACAGGGCGAACACTGAAGCTTTCTTT	CASTLDRANTEAFF
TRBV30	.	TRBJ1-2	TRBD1	TGTGCCTGGAGTGTATCGACAGGGGTGAAAGCTAACTATGGCTACACCTTC	CAWSVSTGVKANYGYTF
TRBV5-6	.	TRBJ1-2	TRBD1	TGTGCCAGCAGCTTGGGTGGGACAGCGCGTAACTATGGCTACACCTTC	CASSLGGTARNYGYTF
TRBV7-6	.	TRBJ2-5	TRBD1	TGTGCCAGCAGCCAGGGGGCGGGGAGCCAAGAGACCCAGTACTTC	CASSQGAGSQETQYF
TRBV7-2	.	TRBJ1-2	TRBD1	TGTGCCAGCAGCCTCCTCACCACAGGGGGCGGCTACACCTTC	CASSLLTTGGGYTF
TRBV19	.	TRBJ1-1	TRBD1	TGTGCCAGTAGTCCCAGACAGGGTGGGAACACTGAAGCTTTCTTT	CASSPRQGGNTEAFF
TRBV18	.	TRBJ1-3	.	TGTGCCAGCTCACCACAGCACTCAGGGTTTAACACCATATATTTT	CASSPQHSGFNTIYF
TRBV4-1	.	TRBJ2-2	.	TGCGCCAGCAGCCAAGGTGTGGCAGCGAACACCGGGGAGCTGTTTTTT	CASSQGVAANTGELFF
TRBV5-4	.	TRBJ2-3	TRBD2	TGTGCCAGCAGCACGACTAGCGGGGGGGCGGATACGCAGTATTTT	CASSTTSGGADTQYF
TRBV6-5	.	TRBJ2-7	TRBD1	TGTGCCAGCAGAGACAGGGCCAGCTCCTACGAGCAGTACTTC	CASRDRASSYEQYF
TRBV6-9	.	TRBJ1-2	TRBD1	TGTGCCAGCAGTTATATACAGGGGTTCCTTGAGGGCGGCTACACCTTC	CASSYIQGFLEGGYTF
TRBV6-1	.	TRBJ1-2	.	TGTGCCAGCAGTGAAGCGGGGGGGGTGAAGCGTGGCTACACCTTC	CASSEAGGVKRGYTF
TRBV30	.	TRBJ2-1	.	TGTGCCTGGAGTGTACTTTGGCGGGGTGAGCAGTTCTTC	CAWSVLWRGEQFF
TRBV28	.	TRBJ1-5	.	TGTGCCAGCAGATCAGGTACCCGGCCCCAGCATTTT	CASRSGTRPQHF
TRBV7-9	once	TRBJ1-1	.	TGTGCCAGCATGAGGGGACAGAACACTGAAGCTTTCTTT	CASMRGQNTEAFF
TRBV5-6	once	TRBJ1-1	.	TGTGCCAGCAGACTGCAGGGAAGCGGGACTGAAGCTTTCTTT	CASRLQGSGTEAFF
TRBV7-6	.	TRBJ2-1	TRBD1	TGTGCCAGCAGCTTGGGACAGGGTAAGAGGAATGAGCAGTTCTTC	CASSLGQGKRNEQFF
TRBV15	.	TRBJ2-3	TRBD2	TGTGCCACCAGCAGAGGGACTAGCGGGGAATCAGATACGCAGTATTTT	CATSRGTSGESDTQYF
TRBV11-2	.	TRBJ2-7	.	TGTGCCAGCAGATCCCACCGGAGCTCCTACGAGCAGTACTTC	CASRSHRSSYEQYF
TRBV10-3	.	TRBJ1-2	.	TGTGCCATTGGACGGGGAGACTATGGCTACACCTTC	CAIGRGDYGYTF
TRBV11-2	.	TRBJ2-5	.	TGTGCCAGCAGCAAGAGGCTAGCCAGGGAGACCCAGTACTTC	CASSKRLARETQYF
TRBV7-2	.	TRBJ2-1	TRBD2	TGTGCCAGCAGCTTAAGACTAGCGGGGGGTTACAATGAGCAGTTCTTC	CASSLRLAGGYNEQFF
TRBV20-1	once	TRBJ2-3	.	TGCAGTGCTAGAGTGGGGGGTACGCAGTATTTT	CSARVGGTQYF
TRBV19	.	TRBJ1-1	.	TGTGCCAGTAGTATTTCCCCATCGGGTCGGACTGAAGCTTTCTTT	CASSISPSGRTEAFF
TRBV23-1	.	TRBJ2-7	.	TGCGCCAGCCCGATCAGGGGCTACGAGCAGTACTTC	CASPIRGYEQYF
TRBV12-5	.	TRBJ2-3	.	TGTGCTAGTGGTTTGGAATTTGGGTCCGGGACAGATACGCAGTATTTT	CASGLEFGSGTDTQYF
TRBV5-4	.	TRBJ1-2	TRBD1	TGTGCCAGCAGGCAACGCCCCGGGACAGGGGAGGTCGGTGGCTACACCTTC	CASRQRPGTGEVGGYTF
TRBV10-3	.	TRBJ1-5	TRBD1	TGTGCCATCGGGCAGGGGGACAATCAGCCCCAGCATTTT	CAIGQGDNQPQHF
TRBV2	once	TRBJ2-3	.	TGTGCCAGCAGGCAGATGTCTGCAGATACGCAGTATTTT	CASRQMSADTQYF
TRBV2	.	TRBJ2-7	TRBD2	TGTGCCAGCAGTCCAACCTTAGCGGGGGAGTACGAGCAGTACTTC	CASSPTLAGEYEQYF
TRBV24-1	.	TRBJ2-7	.	TGTGCCACCAGTGGGGCGTTAGGGAAAGGAGGATACGAGCAGTACTTC	CATSGALGKGGYEQYF
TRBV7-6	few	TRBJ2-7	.	TGTGCCAGCAGCTTAGAGGCGGCATCCTACGAGCAGTACTTC	CASSLEAASYEQYF
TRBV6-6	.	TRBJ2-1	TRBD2	TGTGCCACGTCAGCGGGGGGGGGTGAGCAGTTCTTC	CATSAGGGEQFF
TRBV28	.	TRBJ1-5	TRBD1	TGTGCCAGCAGTTTACTCCAGGGGGCTGGCAATCAGCCCCAGCATTTT	CASSLLQGAGNQPQHF